The table lists the clone carrying this T cell receptor (beta chain) with many counts. The data were taken from a study of T cell repertoires in cytomegalovirus infection. Study information: Public TCR beta signature analysis indicated the presence of both CMV infection and matching HLA type.

TCRdb fed the reads into MiXCR, producing one record per CDR3 protein. Of a few hundred thousand distinct CDR3 sequences detected, approximately 17% appear once; the ten largest clones hold approximately 51%. Trimming stripped 7 bases from V and 0 bases from J, with 13 bases between. Germline V CDR1 and CDR2: MDHEN, SYDVKM. The CDR3 has 14 residues. This receptor was obtained from a human donor in good health (CMV status not recorded). Some clones in this sample may be carry-over from other donors' samples. Specimen: CD8+ T cells from PBMCs. This chain uses TRBV28 with TRBJ2-7; perhaps TRBD1 as D (6 bases). For the CDR3, the DNA is TGTGCCAGCAACCCGTTCAGGGGCTCCTACGAGCAGTACTTC. Encoded protein: CASNPFRGSYEQYF. The full variable domain, its missing parts supplied by reference TRBV28 and TRBJ2-7, is DVKVTQSSRYLVKRTGEKVFLECVQDMDHENMFWYRQDPGLGLRLIYFSYDVKMKEKGDIPEGYSVSREKKERFSLILESASTNQTSMYLCASNPFRGSYEQYFGPGTRLTVT.